The 13 T cell receptor beta chains below all came from one sample that was sequenced in a study of T cell responses to AZD1222 COVID-19 vaccine. Repertoires were generated with immunoSEQ multiplex PCR, while TCRdb's copy carries only in-frame clones and drops some. The repertoire holds roughly 140,000 clones, with 82% as singletons. Material: peripheral blood, obtained on day 0 of MenACWY control vaccination. The receptors were sampled from an adult in good health.

The genes are TRBV6-5 and TRBJ1-6; D is possibly TRBD1 (6 bases). The CDR3 contains 15 residues. Between the trimmed V and J ends, which lost 5 bases and 6 bases, there was a span of 14 bases. Germline loops: CDR1 MNHEY, CDR2 SVGAGI. The DNA of the CDR3 is TGTGCCAGCAGTCCTCGACAGGTTTCTAATTCACCCCTCCACTTT. Encoded protein: CASSPRQVSNSPLHF.

The chain couples TRBV6-5 to TRBJ1-1; maybe TRBD1 (5 bases). Germline V gene sequence: CDR1 MNHEY, CDR2 SVGAGI. V lost 0 bases to trimming and J lost 1 base, with 6 bases between them. The CDR3 totals 14 residues. The CDR3 bases are TGTGCCAGCAGTTACTCGACAGAGAACACTGAAGCTTTCTTT. As protein: CASSYSTENTEAFF.

J is TRBJ2-5 and V is TRBV5-1; weak D call: TRBD1 (6 bases). The V end was cut by 2 bases, the J end by 5 bases, with 10 bases between. Germline V CDR1 and CDR2: SGHRS, YFSETQ. The CDR3 loop spans 13 amino acids. In DNA, the CDR3 is TGCGCCAGCAGCTTAGTAACAGGGGAGACCCAGTACTTC. This encodes CASSLVTGETQYF.

This sequence joins TRBV6-5 and TRBJ1-1; TRBD1 might be the D (5 bases). Germline V gene data show CDR1 as MNHEY and CDR2 as SVGAGI. This CDR3 region has 14 residues. With 7 bases removed from V and 2 bases from J, the gap between germline ends came to 14 bases. The CDR3 reads CASTPGGGNTEAFF. CDR3 sequence (DNA): TGTGCCAGCACCCCTGGGGGGGGTAACACTGAAGCTTTCTTT.

The chain has TRBV3-1 (or the pseudogene TRBV3-2) and TRBJ1-2; tentatively, D is TRBD1 (5 bases). The germline V gene has CDR1 LGHDT and CDR2 YNNKEL (reference sequence). The CDR3 sequence is 15 residues long. The V end was cut by 4 bases, the J end by 4 bases, with 16 bases between. The CDR3 protein is CASSPTTGTSYGYTF. In nucleotides, the CDR3 is TGTGCCAGCAGCCCCACGACGGGGACCTCCTATGGCTACACCTTC.

The chain recombines TRBV6-1 with TRBJ1-1; D gene unclear. V lost 0 bases and J 5 bases, leaving 13 bases between the germline ends. The CDR3 has 15 amino acids. Germline assignment: CDR1 MNHNS and CDR2 SASEGT. The CDR3 reads CASSEAVTRWTEAFF. In DNA, the CDR3 is TGTGCCAGCAGTGAAGCGGTCACCCGGTGGACTGAAGCTTTCTTT.

The CDR3 region has the DNA TGTGCCAGCAGTTCCCTTCCTCTCACATACCGGGAGCTGTTTTTT. Translating it yields CASSSLPLTYRELFF. This chain links TRBV28 with TRBJ2-2; D is ambiguous. The CDR3 is 15 residues long. V was shortened by 4 bases and J by 9 bases, with 18 bases between the two germline ends. The germline V gene has CDR1 MDHEN and CDR2 SYDVKM.

The rearrangement links TRBV29-1 to TRBJ1-2, with 9 positions matching TRBD1. The V gene's germline CDR1 is SQVTM and CDR2 ANQGSEA. Losses at the gene ends were 1 base for V and 6 bases for J; bases not matched to a gene: 3. This CDR3 region has 13 residues. CDR3 loop: CSVEAGQGNGYTF. CDR3 DNA sequence: TGCAGCGTTGAAGCAGGACAGGGGAATGGCTACACCTTC. Full variable domain (rest looked up from reference TRBV29-1 and TRBJ1-2): SAVISQKPSRDICQRGTSLTIQCQVDSQVTMMFWYRQQPGQSLTLIATANQGSEATYESGFVIDKFPISRPNLTFSTLTVSNMSPEDSSIYLCSVEAGQGNGYTFGSGTRLTVV.

J is TRBJ2-3 and V is TRBV3-1 (or the pseudogene TRBV3-2); D ambiguous. The CDR3 runs 15 residues. CDR1 and CDR2 (germline): LGHDT, YNNKEL (reference sequence). Trimming stripped 0 bases from V and 1 base from J, with 8 bases between. In DNA form, the CDR3 reads TGTGCCAGCAGCCAAGACGGAGCCCGCACAGATACGCAGTATTTT. This gives the protein CASSQDGARTDTQYF.

The chain recombines TRBV28 with TRBJ1-5; D gene uncertain. CDR1 and CDR2 from the germline V gene are MDHEN and SYDVKM. The CDR3 length is 14 residues. Deletions cut 7 bases from V and 2 bases from J, with 12 bases between. The CDR3 spells CASTPTGGNQPQHF. CDR3 nucleotide sequence: TGTGCCAGCACCCCTACGGGAGGCAATCAGCCCCAGCATTTT.

CDR3 loop: CASSPTLRGTGIYGYTF. DNA for the CDR3: TGTGCCAGCAGTCCAACCCTCCGGGGGACCGGGATATACGGCTACACCTTC. The rearrangement links TRBV28 to TRBJ1-2; the D gene is possibly TRBD1 (5 bases). Germline CDR1 is MDHEN and CDR2 is SYDVKM. The ends were cut back, 5 bases at V and 8 bases at J, with 27 bases in the middle. The CDR3 runs 17 residues.

The rearrangement links TRBV15 to TRBJ1-5; 12 bases align to TRBD1. CDR1 and CDR2 (germline): LNHNV, YYDKDF (reference sequence). The CDR3 spans 17 residues. Germline trimming cut 1 base from V and 7 bases from J; bases unmatched to any gene: 8. The CDR3 DNA is TGTGCCACCAGCAGAGTCCGGGACAGGGGGCTCGGGCAGCCCCAGCATTTT. Translated: CATSRVRDRGLGQPQHF. Full variable domain (missing parts from reference TRBV15 and TRBJ1-5): DAMVIQNPRYQVTQFGKPVTLSCSQTLNHNVMYWYQQKSSQAPKLLFHYYDKDFNNEADTPDNFQSRRPNTSFCFLDIRSPGLGDTAMYLCATSRVRDRGLGQPQHFGDGTRLSIL.

The chain combines TRBV28 with TRBJ1-6; no firm D call. Germline assignment: CDR1 MDHEN and CDR2 SYDVKM. This CDR3 contains 17 residues. V was cut by 5 bases and J by 0 bases, with 14 bases left in between. In nucleotides, the CDR3 is TGTGCCAGCAGTCTCCCGGCGGGCGACTCCTATAATTCACCCCTCCACTTT. Translation gives CASSLPAGDSYNSPLHF.